The 17 T cell receptor beta chains below all came from one sample that was sequenced in a study of T cells in tuberculosis. Described time point: new active TB diagnosis, blood taken before or within 7 days of starting treatment. The repertoire was sequenced with immunoSEQ multiplex PCR; TCRdb's copy has only in-frame clones and lacks some. Of tens of thousands of clones in the sample, approximately 85% were seen once. The source was PBMCs, collected at tuberculosis diagnosis. The receptors derive from an adult with tuberculosis.

The chain joins TRBV28 to TRBJ2-7, with D possibly TRBD1 on 5 matching bases. This CDR3 region has 13 residues. V lost 6 bases and J 3 bases, leaving 12 bases between the germline ends. Germline lookup yields CDR1 MDHEN and CDR2 SYDVKM. The CDR3 reads CASSRVRGYEQYF. In DNA, the CDR3 is TGTGCCAGCAGCAGGGTTAGAGGCTACGAGCAGTACTTC.

The V gene is TRBV5-1, the J gene TRBJ2-1, with a weak D call TRBD2 (6 bases). Germline loops: CDR1 SGHRS, CDR2 YFSETQ. The V end lost 6 bases, the J end lost 2 bases, and 15 bases lay between the germline ends. This CDR3 region has 15 residues. The CDR3 reads CASTWDLAPYNEQFF. CDR3 nucleotide sequence: TGCGCCAGCACCTGGGACTTGGCCCCCTACAATGAGCAGTTCTTC.

This chain uses TRBV11-2 with TRBJ1-2; the D gene is possibly TRBD1 (6 bases). V shed 3 bases and J shed 4 bases, with 15 bases lying between them. Germline CDR1 reads SGHAT; CDR2 reads FQNNGV. The CDR3 has 15 residues. The CDR3 spells CASSLGGGASYGYTF. CDR3 DNA sequence: TGTGCCAGCAGCTTGGGGGGGGGCGCAAGCTATGGCTACACCTTC.

The J gene is TRBJ2-3, the V gene TRBV5-1, with 7 bases aligning to TRBD2. This CDR3 is 16 amino acids long. Germline trimming cut 3 bases from V and 0 bases from J; bases unmatched to any gene: 7. Germline CDR1 SGHRS, CDR2 YFSETQ. CDR3 DNA: TGCGCCAGCAGCTACCTAGAGGGAGGGAGCACAGATACGCAGTATTTT. Encoded protein: CASSYLEGGSTDTQYF.

The chain combines TRBV30 with TRBJ1-3; tentative D call: TRBD1 (6 bases). CDR3 length equals 14 residues. Looked up from germline, CDR1 is GTSNPN and CDR2 is SVGIG (reference sequence). V was cut by 2 bases and J by 4 bases, with 12 bases left in between. The CDR3 region has the DNA TGTGCCTGGAGTTTTCAGGGGAAAGGAAACACCATATATTTT. It codes for CAWSFQGKGNTIYF.

The CDR3 loop reads CASSLDGTGVPQPQHF. The DNA for the CDR3 is TGCGCCAGCAGCTTGGACGGGACAGGGGTCCCTCAGCCCCAGCATTTT. This chain joins TRBV5-1 and TRBJ1-5, with 10 bases lining up with TRBD1. The length of the CDR3 is 16 residues. Trimming cost V 0 bases and J 6 bases; bases outside gene matches: 6. Germline lookup yields CDR1 SGHRS and CDR2 YFSETQ.

The chain couples TRBV27 to TRBJ2-7; 8 bases map to TRBD2. Looked up from germline, CDR1 is MNHEY and CDR2 is SMNVEV (reference sequence). V lost 6 bases to trimming and J lost 2 bases; unmatched junction nucleotides: 6. The CDR3 has 14 amino acids. The CDR3 nucleotides are TGTGCCAGCAGACGACCGGGACTAGCCTACGAGCAGTACTTC. It codes for CASRRPGLAYEQYF.

Here the CDR3 DNA reads TGTGCCAGCAGTTACAGGAGGGCCGGCACTGAAGCTTTCTTT. Residues: CASSYRRAGTEAFF. The V and J genes are TRBV6-5 and TRBJ1-1; D not resolved. V was trimmed by 2 bases and J by 4 bases, leaving 11 bases between them. CDR1 and CDR2 (germline): MNHEY, SVGAGI. CDR3 length: 14 residues.

The chain employs TRBV10-2 and TRBJ1-1, with D tentatively TRBD1 (6 bases). Trimming removed 8 bases at V and 1 base at J, with 11 bases between. The CDR3 consists of 13 residues. Germline V gene data show CDR1 as WSHSY and CDR2 as SAAADI. This chain's CDR3 is CASGQLGNTEAFF. The CDR3 nucleotides are TGCGCCAGCGGACAGTTAGGGAACACTGAAGCTTTCTTT.

V is TRBV9 and J is TRBJ2-2; 12 bases map to TRBD1. J was trimmed by 2 bases and V by 3 bases; bases with no gene match: 2. The CDR3 loop spans 16 amino acids. Germline assignment: CDR1 SGDLS and CDR2 YYNGEE. CDR3: CASSGGQGANTGELFF. The CDR3 DNA reads as TGTGCCAGCAGCGGGGGACAGGGGGCTAACACCGGGGAGCTGTTTTTT.

V and J are TRBV6-6 and TRBJ2-5, with 9 bases that match TRBD1. The CDR3 sequence is 12 residues long. Trimming took 8 bases from V and 5 from J; bases not matched to a gene: 3. Germline V gene sequence: CDR1 MNHNY, CDR2 SVGAGI (reference sequence). CDR3 sequence reads: CASRQGGETQYF. The CDR3 DNA reads as TGTGCCAGCCGACAGGGGGGGGAGACCCAGTACTTC.

The gene calls are TRBV4-3 and TRBJ2-1, with TRBD2 matching over 9 bases. CDR1 and CDR2 (germline): LGHNA, YSLEER. The CDR3 runs to 14 residues. The ends lost 4 bases at V and 8 bases at J; junction bases unmatched: 6. The CDR3 spells CASSPAGGMDEQFF. The CDR3 region has the DNA TGCGCCAGCAGCCCAGCGGGGGGTATGGATGAGCAGTTCTTC.

This chain links TRBV6-5 with TRBJ2-7, with 10 bases fitting TRBD1. The CDR3 contains 15 residues. The J segment lost 4 bases and the V segment lost 11 bases, leaving 14 bases of the junction unmatched. Germline V lookup: CDR1 MNHEY, CDR2 SVGAGI. CDR3 coding DNA: TGTGCCTACCACCCCGGGACAGGGGAAACGTACGAGCAGTACTTC. It codes for CAYHPGTGETYEQYF.

This clone was detected only a few times. This chain links TRBV5-4 with TRBJ2-5, with D perhaps TRBD1 (6 bases). Germline V gene lookup returns CDR1 SGHNT and CDR2 YYREEE (reference sequence). V was clipped by 4 bases and J by 5 bases, with 12 bases between them. The CDR3 extends over 13 amino acids. The DNA for the CDR3 is TGTGCCAGCAGCACACAGGGTAAGGAGACCCAGTACTTC. Translated, it gives CASSTQGKETQYF.

This rearrangement joins TRBV9 to TRBJ1-2; the D is unclear. From germline, CDR1 is SGDLS and CDR2 YYNGEE. Trimming left V 2 bases short and J 2 bases short, with 7 bases between. This CDR3 is built from 13 residues. The CDR3 DNA reads TGTGCCAGCAGCGTCTCACAGAACTATGGCTACACCTTC. This sequence encodes CASSVSQNYGYTF.

This clone was counted once. Relative to the germline gene, one junction end is altered; a read error may explain this. The genes are TRBV5-1 and TRBJ1-4; D is unclear. The CDR3 sequence is 14 residues long. Per the germline V gene, CDR1 is SGHRS and CDR2 is YFSETQ. The CDR3 is CASRLGQTNEKLFF. The CDR3 nucleotides are TGCGCCAGCAGATTGGGTCAGACTAATGAAAAACTGTTTTTT.

This chain joins TRBV7-2 and TRBJ2-5, with 7 bases aligning to TRBD1. V trimming: 1 base; J trimming: 4 bases; junction bases outside the gene matches: 3. The CDR3 totals 14 residues. Germline V gene data show CDR1 as SGHTA and CDR2 as FQGNSA. The CDR3 is CASSLVGGLETQYF. In DNA, the CDR3 is TGTGCCAGCAGCTTAGTAGGGGGCCTAGAGACCCAGTACTTC.